This TCR beta chain was recorded in a study of blood T cell repertoires in COVID-19. Study-level background: From T cells, B-cell-depleted T cells, or PBMCs came the material, which was cDNA or gDNA.

The repertoire was sequenced with immunoSEQ multiplex PCR; TCRdb's copy has only in-frame clones and lacks some. The repertoire consists of approximately 160,000 clones, with approximately 82% occurring once and the leading ten covering around 7.2%. CDR3 length: 20 residues. The sample consisted of peripheral blood. The sequence came from a woman aged 50 to 60 in a cohort sampled during active or convalescent COVID-19. The rearrangement links TRBV21-1 to TRBJ2-7; the table's D call of TRBD2 was not tested on the DNA. TRBV21-1 is recorded as a pseudogene. The CDR3 loop is CASSKGGTEPRAGDPYEQYF. CDR3 sequence (DNA): TGTGCCAGCAGCAAAGGGGGGACCGAACCGCGAGCGGGGGACCCATACGAGCAGTACTTC.